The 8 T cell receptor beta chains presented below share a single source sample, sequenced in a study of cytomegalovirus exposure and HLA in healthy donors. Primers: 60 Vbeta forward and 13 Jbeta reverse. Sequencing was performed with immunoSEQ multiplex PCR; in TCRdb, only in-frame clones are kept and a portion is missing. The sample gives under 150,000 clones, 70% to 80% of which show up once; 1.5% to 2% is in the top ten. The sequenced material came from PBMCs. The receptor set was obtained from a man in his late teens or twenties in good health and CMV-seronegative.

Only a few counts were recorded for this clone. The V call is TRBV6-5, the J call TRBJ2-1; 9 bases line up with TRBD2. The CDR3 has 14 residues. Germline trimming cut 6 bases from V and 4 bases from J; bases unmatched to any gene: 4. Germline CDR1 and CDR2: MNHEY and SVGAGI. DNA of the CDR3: TGTGCCAGCAGGCTAGCGGGAAGATACAATGAGCAGTTCTTC. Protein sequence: CASRLAGRYNEQFF.

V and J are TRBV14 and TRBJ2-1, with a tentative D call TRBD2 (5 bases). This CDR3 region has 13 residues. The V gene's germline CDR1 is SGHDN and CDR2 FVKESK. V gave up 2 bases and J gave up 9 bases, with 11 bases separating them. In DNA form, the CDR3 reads TGTGCCAGCAGCCAATCGGCGGGCGGTGAGCAGTTCTTC. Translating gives CASSQSAGGEQFF.

The CDR3, as DNA: TGTGCCAGCAGCTCGTACCAAGGGGGAACCTCTGGAAACACCATATATTTT. Its protein product is CASSSYQGGTSGNTIYF. The chain recombines TRBV14 with TRBJ1-3, with D maybe TRBD1 (6 bases). Germline CDR1 SGHDN, CDR2 FVKESK. V shed 5 bases and J shed 0 bases, with 17 bases lying between them. CDR3 length: 17 residues.

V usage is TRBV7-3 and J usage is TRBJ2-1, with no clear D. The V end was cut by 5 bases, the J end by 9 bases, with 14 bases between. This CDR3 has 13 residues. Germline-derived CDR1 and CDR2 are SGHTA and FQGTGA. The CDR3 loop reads CASSPLTSGEQFF. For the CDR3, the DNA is TGTGCCAGCAGCCCGCTAACGAGTGGTGAGCAGTTCTTC.

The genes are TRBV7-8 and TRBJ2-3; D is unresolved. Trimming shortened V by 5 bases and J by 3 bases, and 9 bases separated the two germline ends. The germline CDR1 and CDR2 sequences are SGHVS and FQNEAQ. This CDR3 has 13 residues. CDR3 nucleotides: TGTGCCAGCAGCCCAGCCAGGACAGATACGCAGTATTTT. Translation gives CASSPARTDTQYF.

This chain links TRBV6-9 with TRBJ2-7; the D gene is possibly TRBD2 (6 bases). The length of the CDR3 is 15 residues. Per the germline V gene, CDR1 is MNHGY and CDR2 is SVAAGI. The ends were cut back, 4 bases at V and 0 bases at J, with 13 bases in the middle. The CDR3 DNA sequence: TGTGCCAGCAGTTCGGGGACTGCTGCCTCCTACGAGCAGTACGTC. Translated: CASSSGTAASYEQYV.

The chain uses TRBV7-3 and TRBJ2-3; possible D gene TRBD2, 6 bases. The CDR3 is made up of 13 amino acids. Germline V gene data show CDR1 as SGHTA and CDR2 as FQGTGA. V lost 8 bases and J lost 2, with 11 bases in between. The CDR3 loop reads CASATRPTDTQYF. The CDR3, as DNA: TGTGCCAGCGCGACTAGACCCACAGATACGCAGTATTTT.

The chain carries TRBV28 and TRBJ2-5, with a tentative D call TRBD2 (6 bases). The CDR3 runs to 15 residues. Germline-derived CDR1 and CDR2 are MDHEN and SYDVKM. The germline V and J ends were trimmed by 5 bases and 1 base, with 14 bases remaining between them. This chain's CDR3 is CASSPSLALQETQYF. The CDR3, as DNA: TGTGCCAGCAGTCCCTCCCTAGCGCTCCAAGAGACCCAGTACTTC.